This T cell receptor (beta chain) is drawn from a study of shared T cell receptors in the human thymus. Profiling relied on immunoSEQ multiplex PCR, and the TCRdb table lists in-frame clones only, not all of them. Here the sample spans approximately 400,000 clones, just under 95% being singletons. The CDR3 totals 18 residues. Trimming pared 3 bases from V and 4 bases from J, leaving 24 bases between. From germline, CDR1 is SEHNR and CDR2 FQNEAQ (reference sequence). The clonotype originates from a human donor. The sequencing sample was made of thymocytes. V and J are TRBV7-9 and TRBJ1-1; D is perhaps TRBD1 (5 bases). The chain's CDR3 is CASSLGPRGDKGGTEAFF. In DNA, the CDR3 is TGTGCCAGCAGCTTGGGACCAAGAGGGGATAAGGGCGGCACTGAAGCTTTCTTT. The full variable domain, completed using reference TRBV7-9 and TRBJ1-1, is DTGVSQNPRHKITKRGQNVTFRCDPISEHNRLYWYRQTLGQGPEFLTYFQNEAQLEKSRLLSDRFSAERPKGSFSTLEIQRTEQGDSAMYLCASSLGPRGDKGGTEAFFGQGTRLTVV.